What follows is one T cell receptor (beta chain) and its context. Its specificity is unknown. A read error is possible here, since a much larger clone lies one base away. This entry comes from a study of post-analysis software for immune sequencing data. Study-wide results and caveats: Patients used four to six TRBV segments, including TRBV5-6, TRBV5-1 and TRBV20-1, more often than controls.

CDR1 is KGHSH, CDR2 LQKENI, per germline. CDR3 length: 13 residues. The library was made from cDNA and included unique molecular identifiers. MiXCR, run by TCRdb on the PCR reads, gives a single entry per CDR3 protein. The sample yields approximately 770,000 distinct CDR3 sequences, about 45% seen once. The chain uses TRBV18 and TRBJ1-2, with TRBD1 matching over 7 bases. The sequenced sample was blood. The receptor was derived from a girl aged 10 to 17 with multiple sclerosis. CDR3 DNA: TGTGCCGGCTCGCTGAACAGGGGCTCTGGCTACACCTTC. Translated, it gives CAGSLNRGSGYTF.